Listed here are 14 T cell receptor beta chains from one sample, sequenced in a study of PD-1 blockade in classical Hodgkin lymphoma (dated by TCRdb to about 2020). Receptor libraries were prepared by the immunoSEQ multiplex PCR assay. The clones in this table, taken by TCRdb from immuneACCESS, are in-frame only. Not every clone is retained; where verified, under half of the shortfall comes from an unresolved V gene, and the cause of the rest is unknown. This sample lists fewer than 20,000 clones; around nine tenths were detected once. 6.9% of the sample is taken by the ten largest. In light of the paper, this sample's time point label describes: newly diagnosed, previously untreated cHL patient sample. Sample: peripheral blood mononuclear cells (PBMCs). The receptor source for this set is a human donor with classical Hodgkin lymphoma.

This chain links TRBV7-9 with TRBJ2-7, with 10 bases aligning to TRBD2. This CDR3 is 15 amino acids long. The trim removed 5 bases at V and 3 bases at J, leaving 7 bases unmatched. Germline lookup yields CDR1 SEHNR and CDR2 FQNEAQ (reference sequence). CDR3 protein: CASSPRPSGSYEQYF. The CDR3 DNA sequence: TGTGCCAGCAGCCCCCGGCCTAGCGGGAGCTACGAGCAGTACTTC. Full variable domain (rest looked up from reference TRBV7-9 and TRBJ2-7): DTGVSQNPRHKITKRGQNVTFRCDPISEHNRLYWYRQTLGQGPEFLTYFQNEAQLEKSRLLSDRFSAERPKGSFSTLEIQRTEQGDSAMYLCASSPRPSGSYEQYFGPGTRLTVT.

Worth noting for this clone: Germline is not matched at one junction end, which may reflect a read error. The chain has TRBV5-1 and TRBJ2-7; TRBD2 matches 13 bases. CDR1 is SGHRS and CDR2 is YFSETQ in the germline V gene. The CDR3 is made up of 16 amino acids. The CDR3 sequence is CASSLGGLAGFYEQCF. The DNA of the CDR3 is TGCGCCAGCAGCTTGGGGGGACTAGCGGGATTCTACGAGCAGTGCTTC.

The V and J genes are TRBV6-6 and TRBJ1-2, with a weak D call TRBD1 (6 bases). Between the trimmed V and J ends, which lost 10 bases and 4 bases, there was a span of 19 bases. Per germline, CDR1 MNHNY and CDR2 SVGAGI (reference sequence). The CDR3 consists of 14 residues. CDR3 region: CATSHPGQFYGYTF. Written as DNA, the CDR3 is TGTGCCACTTCACACCCCGGACAGTTCTATGGCTACACCTTC.

The chain links TRBV10-3 to TRBJ1-2, with 11 positions matching TRBD1. The CDR3 covers 13 residues. Trimming took 4 bases from V and 8 from J; bases not matched to a gene: 3. Germline V lookup: CDR1 ENHRY, CDR2 SYGVKD. CDR3 sequence (DNA): TGTGCCATCAGTGGGACAGGGGGCGAAGGCTACACCTTC. Translated: CAISGTGGEGYTF.

This chain connects TRBV5-1 to TRBJ2-7; tentatively, D is TRBD1 (5 bases). This CDR3 is 14 amino acids long. Trimming removed 1 base from V and 2 bases from J, with 10 bases in between. The germline V gene encodes CDR1 SGHRS and CDR2 YFSETQ. CDR3 amino acids: CASSLTGPTYEQYF. The CDR3 nucleotides read TGCGCCAGCAGCTTGACAGGACCTACCTACGAGCAGTACTTC. Combining the CDR3 with reference TRBV5-1 and TRBJ2-7 gives the whole variable domain KAGVTQTPRYLIKTRGQQVTLSCSPISGHRSVSWYQQTPGQGLQFLFEYFSETQRNKGNFPGRFSGRQFSNSRSEMNVSTLELGDSALYLCASSLTGPTYEQYFGPGTRLTVT.

This rearrangement joins TRBV18 to TRBJ2-1; perhaps TRBD1 as D (6 bases). Germline V gene sequence: CDR1 KGHSH, CDR2 LQKENI. The CDR3 contains 17 residues. Trimming removed 1 base at V and 0 bases at J, with 13 bases between. The CDR3 reads CASSPRQDLSSYNEQFF. CDR3 nucleotide sequence: TGTGCCAGCTCACCACGACAGGACCTAAGCTCCTACAATGAGCAGTTCTTC.

This chain joins TRBV29-1 and TRBJ1-1; 7 nucleotides agree with TRBD1. CDR1 is SQVTM, CDR2 ANQGSEA, per germline. The CDR3 contains 11 residues. The J segment lost 7 bases and the V segment lost 4 bases, leaving 3 bases of the junction unmatched. The CDR3 is CSVAGGGEAFF. The CDR3 nucleotides are TGCAGCGTTGCAGGGGGAGGTGAAGCTTTCTTT. Using reference TRBV29-1 and TRBJ1-1 for the parts outside the CDR3, the full variable domain is SAVISQKPSRDICQRGTSLTIQCQVDSQVTMMFWYRQQPGQSLTLIATANQGSEATYESGFVIDKFPISRPNLTFSTLTVSNMSPEDSSIYLCSVAGGGEAFFGQGTRLTVV.

The chain is built from TRBV6-1 and TRBJ1-5; 8 positions agree with TRBD1. This CDR3 spans 15 amino acids. Trimming at V came to 4 bases and at J to 7 bases, leaving 9 bases not matched to a gene. Germline lookup yields CDR1 MNHNS and CDR2 SASEGT. In nucleotides, the CDR3 is TGTGCCAGCAGTGTCGGCGGACAGGGAGGCCAGCCCCAGCATTTT. This translates into CASSVGGQGGQPQHF.

This rearrangement joins TRBV6-1 to TRBJ2-3; the D gene is possibly TRBD2 (6 bases). Deletions cut 4 bases from V and 2 bases from J, with 13 bases between. In germline, CDR1 is MNHNS, CDR2 SASEGT. The CDR3 length is 15 residues. As DNA, the CDR3 is TGTGCCAGCAGTGTAGGGTGGGGGGTCACAGATACGCAGTATTTT. Protein sequence: CASSVGWGVTDTQYF.

This clone came up once. The chain employs TRBV6-5 and TRBJ2-4, with TRBD2 matching over 8 bases. The trim removed 6 bases at V and 6 bases at J, leaving 4 bases unmatched. The CDR3 consists of 13 residues. Germline loops: CDR1 MNHEY, CDR2 SVGAGI. CDR3 amino acids: CASSDGGGNIQYF. The CDR3 DNA reads as TGTGCCAGCAGCGACGGGGGGGGAAACATTCAGTACTTC.

The chain carries TRBV6-1 and TRBJ2-7; D remains ambiguous. The CDR3 totals 15 residues. V was clipped by 5 bases and J by 6 bases, with 20 bases between them. The germline CDR1 and CDR2 sequences are MNHNS and SASEGT. The CDR3, as DNA: TGTGCCAGCAGTCAAACGGACGGGTTTCTTCGCGAGCAGTACTTC. Translated: CASSQTDGFLREQYF.

The V gene is TRBV5-4, the J gene TRBJ2-4; 10 bases fit TRBD2. This CDR3 spans 15 amino acids. The junction had 12 bases not matched to a gene; V was cut back by 3 bases and J by 12 bases. Germline loops: CDR1 SGHNT, CDR2 YYREEE (reference sequence). In DNA, the CDR3 is TGTGCCAGCAGCTGGGACCGGGACAGCGGGAGGGATCAGTACTTC. It specifies CASSWDRDSGRDQYF. The entire variable domain, with the rest obtained from reference TRBV5-4 and TRBJ2-4, is as follows: ETGVTQSPTHLIKTRGQQVTLRCSSQSGHNTVSWYQQALGQGPQFIFQYYREEENGRGNFPPRFSGLQFPNYSSELNVNALELDDSALYLCASSWDRDSGRDQYFGAGTRLSVL.

The CDR3 DNA follows: TGCGCCAGCAGCTTGGACCGCGGGAGTTCTGATGAGCAGTTCTTC. Its protein is CASSLDRGSSDEQFF. The chain uses TRBV5-1 and TRBJ2-1; the match to TRBD2 covers 7 bases. This CDR3 has 15 residues. The germline V gene encodes CDR1 SGHRS and CDR2 YFSETQ. V was clipped by 0 bases and J by 8 bases; unmatched bases: 8.

This clone rates as large. CDR3 nucleotides: TGTGCCAGCAGCCCGTGGACAGGGAGCACTGAAGCTTTCTTT. Its protein is CASSPWTGSTEAFF. The genes are TRBV7-6 and TRBJ1-1; 8 nucleotides match TRBD1. The CDR3 is 14 residues long. The ends lost 5 bases at V and 4 bases at J; junction bases unmatched: 6. CDR1 SGHVS and CDR2 FNYEAQ come from the germline V gene.